A selection of T cell receptor beta chains follows, all from one sample in a study of blood T cell repertoires in COVID-19. TCRdb's table, derived via immunoSEQ multiplex PCR, lists solely in-frame clones and lacks some. Here the sample spans tens of thousands of clones, around nine tenths being singletons. The sequenced sample was peripheral blood. These receptor sequences come from a human donor with active COVID-19. The donor label of this sample is uncertain. The CDR3 runs from the conserved cysteine through the conserved F or W. D genes are given only for firm matches. Clone sizes are given selectively: once, few, many, or a class where the clone is expanded.

D gene: TRBD2; CDR3 length: 15; clone size: -; V gene: TRBV3-1/TRBV3-2; J gene: TRBJ2-2; CDR3 protein: CASSRLAGATGELFF; CDR3 DNA: TGTGCCAGCAGCCGACTAGCGGGAGCCACCGGGGAGCTGTTTTTT
D gene: TRBD2; CDR3 length: 19; clone size: -; V gene: TRBV6-2/TRBV6-3; J gene: TRBJ2-1; CDR3 protein: CASSYLGRLSASGSHEQFF; CDR3 DNA: TGTGCCAGCAGTTACCTGGGTAGATTGTCGGCTAGCGGTTCCCATGAGCAGTTCTTC
D gene: TRBD2; CDR3 length: 16; clone size: -; V gene: TRBV5-1; J gene: TRBJ2-3; CDR3 protein: CASSFIGTSGSDTQYF; CDR3 DNA: TGCGCCAGCAGCTTCATCGGGACTAGCGGCTCAGATACGCAGTATTTT
D gene: -; CDR3 length: 17; clone size: few; V gene: TRBV28; J gene: TRBJ1-5; CDR3 protein: CASSLPARVRSNQPQHF; CDR3 DNA: TGTGCCAGCAGTTTACCCGCCAGGGTTCGGAGCAATCAGCCCCAGCATTTT
D gene: TRBD1; CDR3 length: 14; clone size: once; V gene: TRBV15; J gene: TRBJ1-1; CDR3 protein: CATSERTGNTEAFF; CDR3 DNA: TGTGCCACCAGCGAACGGACAGGGAACACTGAAGCTTTCTTT
D gene: -; CDR3 length: 12; clone size: -; V gene: TRBV5-6; J gene: TRBJ2-1; CDR3 protein: CASSLFAQEQFF; CDR3 DNA: TGTGCCAGCAGCTTGTTCGCGCAAGAGCAGTTCTTC
D gene: TRBD1; CDR3 length: 15; clone size: -; V gene: TRBV5-1; J gene: TRBJ1-4; CDR3 protein: CASSSLTGSHEKLFF; CDR3 DNA: TGCGCCAGCAGCTCCCTGACAGGGAGCCATGAAAAACTGTTTTTT
D gene: -; CDR3 length: 16; clone size: -; V gene: TRBV9; J gene: TRBJ1-4; CDR3 protein: CASSVAVGRGNEKLFF; CDR3 DNA: TGTGCCAGCAGCGTAGCTGTGGGACGGGGGAATGAAAAACTGTTTTTT
D gene: -; CDR3 length: 14; clone size: -; V gene: TRBV18; J gene: TRBJ1-2; CDR3 protein: CASSPITGPYGYTF; CDR3 DNA: TGTGCCAGCTCACCAATCACAGGTCCCTATGGCTACACCTTC
D gene: -; CDR3 length: 13; clone size: -; V gene: TRBV11-3; J gene: TRBJ1-1; CDR3 protein: CASSLVGGTEAFF; CDR3 DNA: TGTGCCAGCAGCTTAGTGGGGGGCACTGAAGCTTTCTTT
D gene: -; CDR3 length: 14; clone size: -; V gene: TRBV4-2; J gene: TRBJ2-7; CDR3 protein: CASSQPGLSYEQYF; CDR3 DNA: TGTGCCAGCAGCCAGCCCGGACTTTCCTACGAGCAGTACTTC
D gene: TRBD1; CDR3 length: 15; clone size: -; V gene: TRBV5-1; J gene: TRBJ2-4; CDR3 protein: CASSRGQGGQNIQYF; CDR3 DNA: TGCGCCAGCAGCCGGGGACAGGGGGGCCAAAACATTCAGTACTTC
D gene: TRBD2; CDR3 length: 20; clone size: once; V gene: TRBV19; J gene: TRBJ2-4; CDR3 protein: CASSIDRGLAGSGAKNIQYF; CDR3 DNA: TGTGCCAGTAGTATAGATCGGGGACTAGCGGGATCGGGAGCCAAAAACATTCAGTACTTC
D gene: TRBD2; CDR3 length: 15; clone size: -; V gene: TRBV7-2; J gene: TRBJ2-5; CDR3 protein: CASSLDPSGQPTQYF; CDR3 DNA: TGTGCCAGCAGCTTAGATCCTAGCGGGCAGCCGACCCAGTACTTC
D gene: TRBD1; CDR3 length: 15; clone size: -; V gene: TRBV18; J gene: TRBJ1-5; CDR3 protein: CASSPLGQGGQPQHF; CDR3 DNA: TGTGCCAGCTCACCTCTCGGACAGGGGGGTCAGCCCCAGCATTTT
D gene: -; CDR3 length: 14; clone size: -; V gene: TRBV13; J gene: TRBJ2-7; CDR3 protein: CASSLLGEDYEQYF; CDR3 DNA: TGTGCCAGCAGCTTATTGGGGGAGGACTACGAGCAGTACTTC
D gene: TRBD2; CDR3 length: 18; clone size: -; V gene: TRBV27; J gene: TRBJ2-1; CDR3 protein: CASSFYRTSGGAGNEQFF; CDR3 DNA: TGTGCCAGCAGTTTCTATAGGACTAGCGGGGGGGCAGGGAATGAGCAGTTCTTC
D gene: TRBD2; CDR3 length: 16; clone size: -; V gene: TRBV3-1/TRBV3-2; J gene: TRBJ2-1; CDR3 protein: CASSPGLAVVSAEQFF; CDR3 DNA: TGTGCCAGCAGCCCCGGACTAGCGGTTGTTTCGGCTGAGCAGTTCTTC
D gene: -; CDR3 length: 13; clone size: -; V gene: TRBV9; J gene: TRBJ2-3; CDR3 protein: CASSPTPGDTQYF; CDR3 DNA: TGTGCCAGCAGTCCCACCCCGGGAGATACGCAGTATTTT
D gene: -; CDR3 length: 14; clone size: -; V gene: TRBV4-3; J gene: TRBJ1-2; CDR3 protein: CASSQDRATYGYTF; CDR3 DNA: TGCGCCAGCAGCCAAGACAGGGCGACCTATGGCTACACCTTC
D gene: TRBD2; CDR3 length: 17; clone size: -; V gene: TRBV9; J gene: TRBJ2-1; CDR3 protein: CASSAGLAGDGYNEQFF; CDR3 DNA: TGTGCCAGCAGCGCGGGGTTGGCGGGAGATGGCTACAATGAGCAGTTCTTC
D gene: TRBD2; CDR3 length: 15; clone size: -; V gene: TRBV6-2/TRBV6-3; J gene: TRBJ2-3; CDR3 protein: CASSYRGRSTDTQYF; CDR3 DNA: TGTGCCAGCAGTTATCGCGGGAGGAGTACAGATACGCAGTATTTT
D gene: -; CDR3 length: 14; clone size: -; V gene: TRBV4-2; J gene: TRBJ1-1; CDR3 protein: CASRPRGTNTEAFF; CDR3 DNA: TGTGCCAGCAGACCGCGGGGAACGAACACTGAAGCTTTCTTT
D gene: -; CDR3 length: 14; clone size: -; V gene: TRBV27; J gene: TRBJ2-1; CDR3 protein: CASSLQGWGNEQFF; CDR3 DNA: TGTGCCAGCAGTTTACAGGGATGGGGCAATGAGCAGTTCTTC
D gene: -; CDR3 length: 14; clone size: -; V gene: TRBV7-9; J gene: TRBJ2-7; CDR3 protein: CASSFYRSSYEQYF; CDR3 DNA: TGTGCCAGCAGCTTCTACAGAAGCTCCTACGAGCAGTACTTC
D gene: TRBD1; CDR3 length: 13; clone size: -; V gene: TRBV5-1; J gene: TRBJ1-1; CDR3 protein: CASSHDRGTEAFF; CDR3 DNA: TGCGCCAGCAGCCACGACAGGGGCACTGAAGCTTTCTTT
D gene: -; CDR3 length: 14; clone size: -; V gene: TRBV5-8; J gene: TRBJ2-3; CDR3 protein: CASLYQVSTDTQYF; CDR3 DNA: TGTGCCAGCCTTTATCAGGTTAGCACAGATACGCAGTATTTT
D gene: -; CDR3 length: 16; clone size: once; V gene: TRBV3-1/TRBV3-2; J gene: TRBJ1-3; CDR3 protein: CASSQDIRTPGNTIYF; CDR3 DNA: TGTGCCAGCAGCCAAGATATCAGGACACCTGGAAACACCATATATTTT
D gene: -; CDR3 length: 11; clone size: -; V gene: TRBV7-6; J gene: TRBJ1-1; CDR3 protein: CASRTTGPAFF; CDR3 DNA: TGTGCCAGCAGGACTACAGGGCCAGCTTTCTTT
D gene: -; CDR3 length: 15; clone size: -; V gene: TRBV5-1; J gene: TRBJ2-1; CDR3 protein: CASSLTVAAYNEQFF; CDR3 DNA: TGCGCCAGCAGCTTGACGGTAGCGGCCTACAATGAGCAGTTCTTC
D gene: -; CDR3 length: 16; clone size: -; V gene: TRBV9; J gene: TRBJ2-1; CDR3 protein: CASSVGGDPIYNEQFF; CDR3 DNA: TGTGCCAGCAGCGTAGGGGGGGATCCGATATACAATGAGCAGTTCTTC
D gene: TRBD2; CDR3 length: 18; clone size: -; V gene: TRBV10-3; J gene: TRBJ2-7; CDR3 protein: CAISSTGTSGLFSYEQYF; CDR3 DNA: TGTGCCATCAGCTCCACTGGGACTAGCGGACTATTCTCCTACGAGCAGTACTTC
D gene: -; CDR3 length: 15; clone size: -; V gene: TRBV9; J gene: TRBJ1-2; CDR3 protein: CASSVGQGNSYGYTF; CDR3 DNA: TGTGCCAGCAGCGTTGGGCAGGGAAACTCTTATGGCTACACCTTC
D gene: TRBD2; CDR3 length: 15; clone size: few; V gene: TRBV6-5; J gene: TRBJ2-7; CDR3 protein: CASSYAAGGPYEQYF; CDR3 DNA: TGTGCCAGCAGTTATGCAGCGGGAGGCCCCTACGAGCAGTACTTC
D gene: TRBD1; CDR3 length: 15; clone size: -; V gene: TRBV28; J gene: TRBJ1-5; CDR3 protein: CASSLVGRGRQPQHF; CDR3 DNA: TGTGCCAGCAGTTTAGTGGGCAGGGGGCGACAGCCCCAGCATTTT
D gene: -; CDR3 length: 16; clone size: -; V gene: TRBV10-2; J gene: TRBJ2-1; CDR3 protein: CASSEVVGEVGREQFF; CDR3 DNA: TGCGCCAGCAGTGAGGTGGTGGGAGAGGTGGGGAGGGAGCAGTTCTTC
D gene: -; CDR3 length: 14; clone size: -; V gene: TRBV7-2; J gene: TRBJ2-7; CDR3 protein: CASSSNRASYEQYF; CDR3 DNA: TGTGCCAGCAGCTCAAACAGGGCCTCCTACGAGCAGTACTTC
D gene: TRBD2; CDR3 length: 14; clone size: -; V gene: TRBV7-3; J gene: TRBJ2-1; CDR3 protein: CASSAGGIYNEQFF; CDR3 DNA: TGTGCCAGCAGCGCGGGAGGGATTTACAATGAGCAGTTCTTC
D gene: -; CDR3 length: 19; clone size: -; V gene: TRBV6-2/TRBV6-3; J gene: TRBJ1-6; CDR3 protein: CASSDGLSGLSSYNSPLHF; CDR3 DNA: TGTGCCAGCAGCGACGGGCTTTCGGGACTCAGCTCCTATAATTCACCCCTCCACTTT
D gene: -; CDR3 length: 14; clone size: -; V gene: TRBV7-8; J gene: TRBJ2-7; CDR3 protein: CASSLVGLAREQYF; CDR3 DNA: TGTGCCAGCAGCTTAGTCGGTCTAGCGCGCGAGCAGTACTTC
D gene: -; CDR3 length: 14; clone size: -; V gene: TRBV7-6; J gene: TRBJ2-7; CDR3 protein: CASSLAEGPYEQYF; CDR3 DNA: TGTGCCAGCAGCTTAGCTGAGGGCCCCTACGAGCAGTACTTC
D gene: -; CDR3 length: 15; clone size: many; V gene: TRBV6-1; J gene: TRBJ1-5; CDR3 protein: CASSEVGAVNQPQHF; CDR3 DNA: TGTGCCAGCAGTGAAGTAGGGGCAGTCAATCAGCCCCAGCATTTT
D gene: -; CDR3 length: 14; clone size: -; V gene: TRBV19; J gene: TRBJ1-2; CDR3 protein: CASTRTALNYGYTF; CDR3 DNA: TGTGCCAGTACCCGGACAGCCCTTAACTATGGCTACACCTTC
D gene: -; CDR3 length: 13; clone size: -; V gene: TRBV21-1; J gene: TRBJ2-1; CDR3 protein: CASSQSGGNEQFF; CDR3 DNA: TGTGCCAGCAGCCAGTCCGGCGGCAATGAGCAGTTCTTC
D gene: TRBD1; CDR3 length: 15; clone size: -; V gene: TRBV28; J gene: TRBJ1-4; CDR3 protein: CASSTPGQDNEKLFF; CDR3 DNA: TGTGCCAGCAGCACCCCGGGACAGGATAATGAAAAACTGTTTTTT
D gene: TRBD1; CDR3 length: 17; clone size: -; V gene: TRBV5-1; J gene: TRBJ1-5; CDR3 protein: CASRVDRDRDSDQPQHF; CDR3 DNA: TGCGCCAGCAGGGTCGACCGGGACAGGGATTCGGATCAGCCCCAGCATTTT
D gene: -; CDR3 length: 16; clone size: -; V gene: TRBV27; J gene: TRBJ2-1; CDR3 protein: CASSLILSGLRNEQFF; CDR3 DNA: TGTGCCAGCAGTTTAATTCTATCGGGACTTCGCAATGAGCAGTTCTTC
D gene: TRBD1; CDR3 length: 15; clone size: -; V gene: TRBV19; J gene: TRBJ1-4; CDR3 protein: CASSAGDRRNEKLFF; CDR3 DNA: TGTGCCAGTAGTGCAGGGGACAGAAGAAATGAAAAACTGTTTTTT
D gene: -; CDR3 length: 17; clone size: -; V gene: TRBV20-1; J gene: TRBJ1-5; CDR3 protein: CSASRMDPTVRSQPQHF; CDR3 DNA: TGCAGTGCTAGTAGGATGGATCCCACAGTAAGAAGCCAGCCCCAGCATTTT
D gene: -; CDR3 length: 16; clone size: -; V gene: TRBV5-4; J gene: TRBJ2-3; CDR3 protein: CASSLGVPSNTDTQYF; CDR3 DNA: TGTGCCAGCAGCTTGGGAGTTCCCTCAAACACAGATACGCAGTATTTT